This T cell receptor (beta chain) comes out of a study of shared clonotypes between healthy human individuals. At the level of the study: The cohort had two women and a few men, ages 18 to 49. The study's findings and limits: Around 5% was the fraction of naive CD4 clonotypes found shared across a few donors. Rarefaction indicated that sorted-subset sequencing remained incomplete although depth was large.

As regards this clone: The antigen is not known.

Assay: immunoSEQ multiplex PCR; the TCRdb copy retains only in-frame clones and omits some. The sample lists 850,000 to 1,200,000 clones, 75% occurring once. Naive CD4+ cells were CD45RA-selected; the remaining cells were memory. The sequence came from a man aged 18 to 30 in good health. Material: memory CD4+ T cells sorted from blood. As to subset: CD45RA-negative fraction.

CDR3 residues: CASSPVAGVETQYF. The CDR3 DNA sequence: TGTGCCAGCTCACCAGTGGCAGGGGTAGAGACCCAGTACTTC. This chain connects TRBV18 to TRBJ2-5; D may be TRBD1 (6 bases). Germline V gene sequence: CDR1 KGHSH, CDR2 LQKENI. This CDR3 is built from 14 residues. The V gene lost 2 bases and the J gene lost 4 bases, with 11 bases spanning the gap.